A selection of T cell receptor beta chains follows, all from one sample in a study of blood T cell repertoires in COVID-19. Data came from immunoSEQ multiplex PCR; TCRdb stores just in-frame clones and leaves some out. The table lists about 360,000 clones, nearly 90% of them singletons, with approximately 2.1% in the top ten. Sequencing was done on a sample of PBMCs or T cells enriched from blood (not recorded which). Receptors originate from a woman in her thirties or forties with acute COVID-19. Both conserved end residues are part of each CDR3. Rows give clone size only sometimes, using once, few, many, or a class for an expanded clone.

size	V	J	CDR3
.	TRBV7-9	TRBJ2-4	CASSLMGHIQYF
.	TRBV6-4	TRBJ2-3	CASSHGVAAIDTQYF
.	TRBV5-6	TRBJ2-1	CASNRGRVEQFF
once	TRBV7-9	TRBJ2-3	CASSLPPSRSTDTQYF
.	TRBV10-2	TRBJ2-1	CASSHGRGASYNEQFF
.	TRBV30	TRBJ1-2	CAWSGGTGRSGYTF
.	TRBV5-1	TRBJ2-5	CASSLEGGAQETQYF
.	TRBV20-1	TRBJ2-1	CSASGWEGTGNEQFF
.	TRBV20-1	TRBJ1-1	CSFGSEAFF
many	TRBV6-5	TRBJ2-7	CASSYRSDYEQYF
.	TRBV18	TRBJ1-3	CASSPLQTGGFSGNTIYF
once	TRBV7-9	TRBJ1-2	CASSRSGTEDNYGYTF
.	TRBV27	TRBJ1-5	CASSFRGENQPQHF
once	TRBV12-3/TRBV12-4	TRBJ1-2	CASSLEANYGYTF
few	TRBV19	TRBJ2-7	CASSQTILTSGSYEQYF
few	TRBV11-3	TRBJ2-2	CASSLAFGGTTGELFF
.	TRBV11-2	TRBJ1-6	CASSPEGVSGSPLHF
.	TRBV6-6	TRBJ2-7	CASSYYGAGPYEQYF
.	TRBV19	TRBJ1-2	CASSGQGNSFWGYTF
.	TRBV5-1	TRBJ2-3	CASSLGFGSADTQYF
.	TRBV5-5	TRBJ2-7	CASSLVLAGLEQYF